These T cell receptor beta chains were read from a single sample in a study of CD8+ T cells in alopecia areata. Data came from immunoSEQ multiplex PCR; TCRdb stores just in-frame clones and leaves some out. Among around 300,000 clones listed, roughly 60% were seen once. Source: CD4+ T cells sorted from blood, taken around week 52, from a patient treated with tofacitinib. These receptors were collected from a human donor with alopecia areata. The CDR3 runs from the conserved cysteine through the conserved F or W. The order of the fields is V gene, J gene, clone size, D gene, CDR3 protein, CDR3 DNA. A D gene is named only where the DNA matches it firmly. Clone size appears in some rows only: once, few, many, or a class for an expanded clone.

v_gene: TRBV29-1
j_gene: TRBJ2-3
abundance: .
d_gene: .
CDR3aa: CSVEWHSTDTQYF
CDR3nt: TGCAGCGTTGAATGGCATAGCACAGATACGCAGTATTTT

v_gene: TRBV7-9
j_gene: TRBJ2-1
abundance: few
d_gene: TRBD1
CDR3aa: CASSSGQAISYNEQFF
CDR3nt: TGTGCCAGCAGCTCGGGACAGGCGATTTCCTACAATGAGCAGTTCTTC

v_gene: TRBV13
j_gene: TRBJ1-6
abundance: .
d_gene: TRBD1
CDR3aa: CASSLRDRTNSPLHF
CDR3nt: TGTGCCAGCAGCCTCCGGGACAGGACAAATTCACCCCTCCACTTT

v_gene: TRBV30
j_gene: TRBJ1-2
abundance: .
d_gene: .
CDR3aa: CAWSVQGGYGYTF
CDR3nt: TGTGCCTGGAGTGTACAAGGCGGCTATGGCTACACCTTC

v_gene: TRBV30
j_gene: TRBJ2-2
abundance: .
d_gene: TRBD2
CDR3aa: CAWSVRLADTGELFF
CDR3nt: TGTGCCTGGAGTGTACGGCTAGCGGACACCGGGGAGCTGTTTTTT

v_gene: TRBV27
j_gene: TRBJ1-5
abundance: .
d_gene: .
CDR3aa: CASSSRGRYQPQHF
CDR3nt: TGTGCCAGCAGTTCCCGGGGTCGGTATCAGCCCCAGCATTTT

v_gene: TRBV6-5
j_gene: TRBJ2-7
abundance: .
d_gene: .
CDR3aa: CASSYSSGFDFGGQYF
CDR3nt: TGTGCCAGCAGTTACTCGAGTGGGTTCGATTTTGGAGGGCAGTACTTC

v_gene: TRBV4-3
j_gene: TRBJ2-5
abundance: few
d_gene: .
CDR3aa: CASSQPQETQYF
CDR3nt: TGCGCCAGCAGCCAACCCCAAGAGACCCAGTACTTC

v_gene: TRBV30
j_gene: TRBJ1-5
abundance: .
d_gene: TRBD1
CDR3aa: CAWSVGQGGKPQHF
CDR3nt: TGTGCCTGGAGTGTAGGACAGGGCGGGAAGCCCCAGCATTTT

v_gene: TRBV30
j_gene: TRBJ2-4
abundance: .
d_gene: TRBD1
CDR3aa: CALRRWGQGTAKNIQYF
CDR3nt: TGTGCCCTCCGCCGGTGGGGACAGGGTACAGCCAAAAACATTCAGTACTTC

v_gene: TRBV5-6
j_gene: TRBJ1-4
abundance: .
d_gene: .
CDR3aa: CASSYGQLNEKLFF
CDR3nt: TGTGCCAGCAGCTACGGACAGCTTAATGAAAAACTGTTTTTT

v_gene: TRBV14
j_gene: TRBJ2-1
abundance: .
d_gene: TRBD2
CDR3aa: CASSQDLGTRQFF
CDR3nt: TGTGCCAGCAGCCAAGATTTAGGGACTAGGCAATTCTTC

v_gene: TRBV15
j_gene: TRBJ1-6
abundance: .
d_gene: TRBD1
CDR3aa: CATSSGTTGLLAPLHF
CDR3nt: TGTGCCACCAGCAGCGGGACGACAGGGCTTTTGGCACCCCTCCACTTT

v_gene: TRBV5-1
j_gene: TRBJ2-7
abundance: .
d_gene: TRBD1
CDR3aa: CASSLTGSYEQYF
CDR3nt: TGCGCCAGCAGCCTGACAGGGTCCTACGAGCAGTACTTC

v_gene: TRBV7-2
j_gene: TRBJ2-5
abundance: .
d_gene: .
CDR3aa: CASSLQVQETQYF
CDR3nt: TGTGCCAGCAGCTTACAGGTCCAAGAGACCCAGTACTTC

v_gene: TRBV6-5
j_gene: TRBJ1-1
abundance: .
d_gene: .
CDR3aa: CASRAEGNTEAFF
CDR3nt: TGTGCCAGCAGAGCGGAAGGGAACACTGAAGCTTTCTTT

v_gene: TRBV10-3
j_gene: TRBJ2-2
abundance: few
d_gene: TRBD1
CDR3aa: CAISSTGGAVGELFF
CDR3nt: TGTGCCATCAGCTCAACAGGGGGCGCGGTCGGGGAGCTGTTTTTT

v_gene: TRBV29-1
j_gene: TRBJ2-5
abundance: few
d_gene: .
CDR3aa: CSVGGQETQYF
CDR3nt: TGCAGCGTTGGGGGCCAAGAGACCCAGTACTTC

v_gene: TRBV5-1
j_gene: TRBJ1-6
abundance: .
d_gene: .
CDR3aa: CASSFADRNSPLHF
CDR3nt: TGCGCCAGCAGCTTTGCAGACCGTAATTCACCCCTCCACTTT

v_gene: TRBV5-4
j_gene: TRBJ2-5
abundance: .
d_gene: TRBD1
CDR3aa: CASSLGGQRETQYF
CDR3nt: TGTGCCAGCAGCTTGGGGGGACAGAGAGAGACCCAGTACTTC

v_gene: TRBV2
j_gene: TRBJ1-2
abundance: .
d_gene: TRBD1
CDR3aa: CASGRDRDPNYGYTF
CDR3nt: TGTGCCAGCGGGCGGGACAGAGACCCTAACTATGGCTACACCTTC

v_gene: TRBV9
j_gene: TRBJ2-1
abundance: .
d_gene: TRBD1
CDR3aa: CASSVGGQFYNEQFF
CDR3nt: TGTGCCAGCAGCGTAGGGGGACAGTTCTACAATGAGCAGTTCTTC

v_gene: TRBV15
j_gene: TRBJ1-4
abundance: few
d_gene: .
CDR3aa: CATSRDLIRSGEKLFF
CDR3nt: TGTGCCACCAGCAGAGATCTAATCAGGAGTGGTGAAAAACTGTTTTTT

v_gene: TRBV30
j_gene: TRBJ1-6
abundance: few
d_gene: .
CDR3aa: CACNAVEYNSPLHF
CDR3nt: TGTGCCTGCAATGCAGTCGAATATAATTCACCCCTCCACTTT

v_gene: TRBV30
j_gene: TRBJ2-3
abundance: few
d_gene: .
CDR3aa: CAWMRGLSTDTQYF
CDR3nt: TGTGCCTGGATGCGGGGCCTTAGCACAGATACGCAGTATTTT

v_gene: TRBV7-9
j_gene: TRBJ2-7
abundance: few
d_gene: .
CDR3aa: CASSLEVSYYEQYF
CDR3nt: TGTGCCAGCAGCTTAGAAGTCAGTTACTACGAGCAGTACTTC

v_gene: TRBV7-2
j_gene: TRBJ2-7
abundance: once
d_gene: .
CDR3aa: CASSQTGTRYEQYF
CDR3nt: TGTGCCAGCAGTCAGACCGGGACAAGATACGAGCAGTACTTC

v_gene: TRBV29-1
j_gene: TRBJ2-1
abundance: .
d_gene: .
CDR3aa: CSVGERFPYNEQFF
CDR3nt: TGCAGCGTTGGGGAACGGTTCCCATACAATGAGCAGTTCTTC

v_gene: TRBV10-3
j_gene: TRBJ1-5
abundance: few
d_gene: .
CDR3aa: CAISESRDRNQPQHF
CDR3nt: TGTGCCATCAGTGAGTCGAGGGACCGCAATCAGCCCCAGCATTTT

v_gene: TRBV29-1
j_gene: TRBJ2-5
abundance: .
d_gene: .
CDR3aa: CSVEDRRGTQYF
CDR3nt: TGCAGCGTTGAAGATCGAAGGGGGACCCAGTACTTC

v_gene: TRBV29-1
j_gene: TRBJ2-2
abundance: .
d_gene: .
CDR3aa: CSVEDGPTRMSGELFF
CDR3nt: TGCAGCGTTGAAGATGGACCCACACGGATGTCCGGGGAGCTGTTTTTT

v_gene: TRBV23-1
j_gene: TRBJ1-1
abundance: .
d_gene: .
CDR3aa: CASSQSVAGDDMNTEAFF
CDR3nt: TGCGCCAGCAGTCAATCCGTGGCAGGGGATGACATGAACACTGAAGCTTTCTTT

v_gene: TRBV5-6
j_gene: TRBJ2-3
abundance: few
d_gene: .
CDR3aa: CASSLLVNRGADTQYF
CDR3nt: TGTGCCAGCAGCTTGCTCGTAAACCGGGGGGCGGATACGCAGTATTTT

v_gene: TRBV2
j_gene: TRBJ2-7
abundance: .
d_gene: .
CDR3aa: CASALRYEQYF
CDR3nt: TGTGCCAGCGCACTCCGGTACGAGCAGTACTTC

v_gene: TRBV29-1
j_gene: TRBJ2-3
abundance: .
d_gene: .
CDR3aa: CSVVPRSGTFSSTDTQYF
CDR3nt: TGCAGCGTTGTCCCCAGATCCGGGACATTTTCTAGCACAGATACGCAGTATTTT

v_gene: TRBV2
j_gene: TRBJ1-5
abundance: .
d_gene: .
CDR3aa: CASSVAGQPQHF
CDR3nt: TGTGCCAGCAGCGTGGCTGGTCAGCCCCAGCATTTT

v_gene: TRBV5-1
j_gene: TRBJ2-7
abundance: .
d_gene: .
CDR3aa: CASSLWEAYEQYF
CDR3nt: TGCGCCAGCAGCTTGTGGGAGGCCTACGAGCAGTACTTC

v_gene: TRBV25-1
j_gene: TRBJ2-3
abundance: many
d_gene: .
CDR3aa: CASSRGTDTQYF
CDR3nt: TGTGCCAGCAGCCGAGGCACAGATACGCAGTATTTT